A single sample gave rise to the 4 T cell receptor beta chains below, sequenced in a study of blood T cells in healthy people across ages. Next came a second PCR, run for about 6 to 12 cycles, which used a sample-barcoded 5' primer along with a J-beta primer mix. TCRdb called the 5' RACE reads again in MiXCR, with one record for every CDR3 protein. The table includes 1.5 million to 2 million distinct CDR3 sequences, around 48% detected once. The sequenced sample was blood. These receptors all come from a woman aged 40-49 years in good health.

The rearrangement uses TRBV28 and TRBJ2-1; 8 bases fit TRBD2. The V and J ends lost 5 bases and 6 bases, in that order; junction bases with no gene match: 18. Looked up from germline, CDR1 is MDHEN and CDR2 is SYDVKM. The CDR3 totals 18 residues. DNA of the CDR3: TGTGCCAGCAGTAACCCCGGGGGTAGCGGGGACCTTTTCAATGAGCAGTTCTTC. Protein product: CASSNPGGSGDLFNEQFF.

The genes are TRBV6-5 and TRBJ2-1; 8 nucleotides match TRBD2. With V trimmed by 0 bases and J by 2 bases, 9 bases remained unmatched. CDR3 size: 18 residues. Looked up from germline, CDR1 is MNHEY and CDR2 is SVGAGI. The CDR3 protein is CASSYSTRLAGTYNEQFF. As DNA, the CDR3 is TGTGCCAGCAGTTACTCGACGAGGCTAGCGGGTACCTACAATGAGCAGTTCTTC.

This clonotype occurred a few times. The chain joins TRBV20-1 to TRBJ2-1, with D possibly TRBD2 on 6 matching bases. The germline V gene has CDR1 DFQATT and CDR2 SNEGSKA (reference sequence). V was pared by 3 bases and J by 8 bases, with 11 bases between. The CDR3 consists of 12 residues. CDR3 loop: CSASGTLYEQFF. CDR3 bases: TGCAGTGCTAGTGGGACTTTGTATGAGCAGTTCTTC.

In its sample, this clonotype was seen a few times. V and J are TRBV7-9 and TRBJ1-2; tentative D call: TRBD1 (5 bases). V shed 0 bases and J shed 4 bases, with 12 bases lying between them. This CDR3 comprises 15 residues. Germline V gene lookup returns CDR1 SEHNR and CDR2 FQNEAQ (reference sequence). CDR3 nucleotides: TGTGCCAGCAGCTTAGCGCGAGGGACTGGCTATGGCTACACCTTC. Translated, it gives CASSLARGTGYGYTF. Full variable domain (remainder filled in from reference TRBV7-9 and TRBJ1-2): DTGVSQNPRHKITKRGQNVTFRCDPISEHNRLYWYRQTLGQGPEFLTYFQNEAQLEKSRLLSDRFSAERPKGSFSTLEIQRTEQGDSAMYLCASSLARGTGYGYTFGSGTRLTVV.